These 24 T cell receptor beta chains originate from one sample sequenced in a study of cytomegalovirus exposure and HLA in healthy donors. Primers included in the PCR were 60 Vbeta and 13 Jbeta primers. TCRdb's table, derived via immunoSEQ multiplex PCR, lists solely in-frame clones and lacks some. This table has under 200,000 clones, approximately 70% appearing once. The sample taken for sequencing was PBMCs. These receptor sequences come from a woman between 25 and 40 years old in good health and CMV-seronegative.

The CDR3 region is CASSPSGWDTGELFF. The CDR3, as DNA: TGCGCCAGCAGCCCATCGGGGTGGGACACCGGGGAGCTGTTTTTT. The rearrangement joins TRBV5-1 to TRBJ2-2, with D possibly being TRBD2 (5 bases). Germline CDR1 and CDR2: SGHRS and YFSETQ. Trimming removed 4 bases at V and 3 bases at J, with 13 bases between. This CDR3 comprises 15 residues. The full variable domain, its missing parts supplied by reference TRBV5-1 and TRBJ2-2, is KAGVTQTPRYLIKTRGQQVTLSCSPISGHRSVSWYQQTPGQGLQFLFEYFSETQRNKGNFPGRFSGRQFSNSRSEMNVSTLELGDSALYLCASSPSGWDTGELFFGEGSRLTVL.

This clone came up a few times. The chain uses TRBV6-5 and TRBJ2-1; the D is unclear. Germline assignment: CDR1 MNHEY and CDR2 SVGAGI. Trimming removed 0 bases from V and 5 bases from J, with 8 bases in between. The CDR3 sequence is 14 residues long. The CDR3: CASSYSNRHNEQFF. For the CDR3, the DNA is TGTGCCAGCAGTTACTCGAACAGACACAATGAGCAGTTCTTC.

The chain has TRBV11-2 and TRBJ2-7; weak D call: TRBD1 (6 bases). The CDR3 loop spans 14 amino acids. V was pared by 2 bases and J by 7 bases, with 15 bases between. Germline V gene sequence: CDR1 SGHAT, CDR2 FQNNGV. CDR3: CASSLLLSGEEQYF. DNA for the CDR3: TGTGCCAGCAGCTTACTTCTTTCAGGGGAAGAGCAGTACTTC.

This clone was counted a single time. The chain carries TRBV10-2 and TRBJ2-7; D is uncertain. The CDR3 runs 13 residues. Germline-derived CDR1 and CDR2 are WSHSY and SAAADI. With 7 bases removed from V and 6 bases from J, the gap between germline ends came to 16 bases. The CDR3 is CASTGSPEVEQYF. The CDR3 bases are TGCGCCAGCACTGGGTCCCCTGAGGTCGAGCAGTACTTC.

As regards this clone: Compared with germline, one end of the junction differs, possibly owing to a read error. The chain couples TRBV30 to TRBJ1-6, with a possible D match to TRBD1 (6 bases). The CDR3 sequence is 11 residues long. Germline CDR1 reads GTSNPN; CDR2 reads SVGIG (reference sequence). CDR3 amino acids: CAWSAGRLRGF. The DNA for the CDR3 is TGTGCCTGGAGTGCCGGACGGCTCAGGGGCTTT.

This clone has more than one count but fewer than ten. The V gene is TRBV7-9, the J gene TRBJ2-7; 8 nucleotides align to TRBD2. Germline CDR1 is SEHNR and CDR2 is FQNEAQ (reference sequence). V was pared by 5 bases and J by 2 bases, with 11 bases of the junction left unmatched. This CDR3 has 16 amino acids. CDR3 bases: TGTGCCAGCAGCCCGGCGGGGGGACCCTCAGCCTACGAGCAGTACTTC. The encoded protein is CASSPAGGPSAYEQYF.

This chain uses TRBV7-9 with TRBJ1-2, with no clear D. Germline CDR1 is SEHNR and CDR2 is FQNEAQ (reference sequence). The CDR3 has 9 residues. Trimming took off 8 bases at V and 8 bases at J, with 6 bases between the two ends. The CDR3 DNA follows: TGTGCCAGCTCTGAGGGCTACACCTTC. Protein product: CASSEGYTF.

The chain uses TRBV10-2 and TRBJ1-1, with TRBD1 identical over 7 bases. Germline CDR1 WSHSY, CDR2 SAAADI. V lost 0 bases and J lost 1; bases outside the gene matches: 5. This CDR3 spans 16 amino acids. CDR3 bases: TGCGCCAGCAGTGAGTCAGGGGGCAGAAGGAACACTGAAGCTTTCTTT. The encoded protein is CASSESGGRRNTEAFF.

On this clone: At one boundary the junction diverges from the germline segment, which might be a read error. J is TRBJ2-3 and V is TRBV4-1; 8 nucleotides match TRBD2. CDR3 length equals 17 residues. Germline V gene sequence: CDR1 MGHRA, CDR2 YSYEKL. The CDR3 region has the DNA TGCGCCAGCAGTCAAGGGTTAGTCCGGGGGGGAACAGATACGCAGTATTTT. Protein: CASSQGLVRGGTDTQYF.

In this sample, this clone turned up a few times. The V gene is TRBV6-1, the J gene TRBJ2-3; maybe TRBD2 (5 bases). This CDR3 is 13 amino acids long. The germline CDR1 and CDR2 sequences are MNHNS and SASEGT. V was clipped by 3 bases and J by 6 bases, with 10 bases between them. CDR3 sequence: CASSDDYSDTQYF. CDR3 nucleotides: TGTGCCAGCAGTGATGACTACTCGGATACGCAGTATTTT.

This clone turned up a few times. Within the sample, other DNA sequences also encode this same CDR3. This chain connects TRBV5-1 to TRBJ2-3; weak D call: TRBD2 (6 bases). CDR1 SGHRS and CDR2 YFSETQ come from the germline V gene. The V end was cut by 9 bases, the J end by 0 bases, with 17 bases between. The length of the CDR3 is 15 residues. The CDR3 loop reads CATSKWRASTDTQYF. The DNA for the CDR3 is TGCGCCACCTCGAAGTGGAGGGCTAGCACAGATACGCAGTATTTT.

The chain uses TRBV6-6 and TRBJ1-2, with D tentatively TRBD1 (5 bases). The CDR3 is 12 amino acids. Between the trimmed V and J ends, which lost 6 bases and 6 bases, there was a span of 11 bases. Germline V lookup: CDR1 MNHNY, CDR2 SVGAGI (reference sequence). The CDR3 reads CASRKDTHGYTF. CDR3 coding DNA: TGTGCCAGCAGGAAGGACACTCATGGCTACACCTTC.

The V gene is TRBV5-1, the J gene TRBJ2-5; 11 nucleotides agree with TRBD2. The germline gives CDR1 SGHRS, CDR2 YFSETQ. V trimming: 5 bases; J trimming: 5 bases; junction bases outside the gene matches: 5. The CDR3 length is 14 residues. The CDR3 nucleotides are TGCGCCAGCAGGGCTAGCGGGGGGTTGGAGACCCAGTACTTC. This encodes CASRASGGLETQYF.

This rearrangement joins TRBV6-1 to TRBJ1-1; no clear D. Trimming removed 7 bases at V and 3 bases at J, with 24 bases between. CDR1 is MNHNS and CDR2 is SASEGT in the germline V gene. The CDR3 extends over 17 amino acids. CDR3 amino acids: CASIETDGSRRDTEAFF. The CDR3 region has the DNA TGTGCCAGCATTGAGACGGATGGGAGTCGACGGGACACTGAAGCTTTCTTT.

The CDR3 nucleotides are TGTGCCAGCAGCGTAGCATCTAGCGGAGGGGGCTCCTACGAGCAGTACTTC. It codes for CASSVASSGGGSYEQYF. The chain employs TRBV9 and TRBJ2-7; D may be TRBD2 (7 bases). Trimming removed 0 bases from V and 0 bases from J, with 16 bases in between. CDR3 length equals 17 residues. Germline V gene data show CDR1 as SGDLS and CDR2 as YYNGEE.

This chain connects TRBV11-2 to TRBJ1-6; D unresolved. Germline V gene lookup returns CDR1 SGHAT and CDR2 FQNNGV. Trimming took off 5 bases at V and 6 bases at J, with 11 bases between the two ends. The CDR3 sequence is 14 residues long. DNA of the CDR3: TGTGCCAGCAGCACTTGGGCCCCTAATTCACCCCTCCACTTT. It yields the protein CASSTWAPNSPLHF.

V usage is TRBV7-9 and J usage is TRBJ1-3; maybe TRBD1 (5 bases). V dropped 4 bases and J dropped 0 bases, with 16 bases sitting between them. Germline CDR1 SEHNR, CDR2 FQNEAQ (reference sequence). The CDR3 has 17 amino acids. As DNA, the CDR3 is TGTGCCAGCAGCTCCACACCGTGGGGCCCCTCTGGAAACACCATATATTTT. The encoded protein is CASSSTPWGPSGNTIYF.

The chain has TRBV5-1 and TRBJ1-2; 7 nucleotides match TRBD1. The CDR3 covers 13 residues. The germline gives CDR1 SGHRS, CDR2 YFSETQ. J was trimmed by 6 bases and V by 0 bases; bases with no gene match: 2. CDR3: CASSLGDSHGYTF. In DNA, the CDR3 is TGCGCCAGCAGCTTGGGGGACAGCCATGGCTACACCTTC.

This clone appeared once. The genes are TRBV9 and TRBJ2-5; 12 nucleotides line up with TRBD2. CDR1 and CDR2 (germline): SGDLS, YYNGEE. The V gene end was trimmed by 5 bases and the J gene end by 4 bases; junction bases not matched to a gene: 6. This CDR3 has 15 amino acids. The CDR3 DNA is TGTGCCAGCAGTCCTAGCGGGGGGGCCGGAGAGACCCAGTACTTC. Protein sequence: CASSPSGGAGETQYF.

This clone has more than one count but fewer than ten. V gene TRBV7-9 combines with J gene TRBJ2-1; TRBD2 is a possible D gene (6 bases). V dropped 0 bases and J dropped 13 bases, with 19 bases sitting between them. CDR3 length: 15 amino acids. Looked up from germline, CDR1 is SEHNR and CDR2 is FQNEAQ (reference sequence). The CDR3 nucleotides read TGTGCCAGCAGCTTAGCGCAGGGTAGGAGGGACCGACAGTTCTTC. The encoded protein is CASSLAQGRRDRQFF.

The V and J genes are TRBV9 and TRBJ2-1, with a tentative D call TRBD1 (5 bases). V lost 4 bases, J lost 4 bases, and 15 bases lay in between. This CDR3 has 15 amino acids. Germline values: CDR1 SGDLS, CDR2 YYNGEE. The CDR3 DNA reads as TGTGCCAGCAGCCCCCAAACGACAGCTTACAATGAGCAGTTCTTC. Amino acids: CASSPQTTAYNEQFF.

The chain links TRBV9 to TRBJ1-4; a possible D gene is TRBD1 (6 bases). Between the trimmed V and J ends, which lost 2 bases and 2 bases, there was a span of 7 bases. The CDR3 consists of 14 residues. CDR1 is SGDLS and CDR2 is YYNGEE in the germline V gene. The CDR3 nucleotides read TGTGCCAGCAGCGTGGGACACACTAATGAAAAACTGTTTTTT. Amino acids: CASSVGHTNEKLFF.

Points on this clone: The junction differs from germline at one of its ends, possibly a read error. Other DNA sequences in this sample translate to the same CDR3. The genes are TRBV9 and TRBJ1-3; D gene ambiguous. CDR3 size: 17 residues. Germline loops: CDR1 SGDLS, CDR2 YYNGEE. The CDR3 region has the DNA TGTGCCAGCAGCCCACGTCAAACAGTGAGCTCTGGAAACACCATATACTTT. This encodes CASSPRQTVSSGNTIYF. Complete variable domain (other parts from reference TRBV9 and TRBJ1-3): DSGVTQTPKHLITATGQRVTLRCSPRSGDLSVYWYQQSLDQGLQFLIQYYNGEERAKGNILERFSAQQFPDLHSELNLSSLELGDSALYFCASSPRQTVSSGNTIYFGEGSWLTVV.

This chain uses TRBV6-1 with TRBJ2-7, with TRBD2 identical over 13 bases. Trimming cost V 11 bases and J 3 bases; bases outside gene matches: 4. The CDR3 extends over 13 amino acids. Germline CDR1 reads MNHNS; CDR2 reads SASEGT. The CDR3 DNA reads TGTGCCGGTAGGACTAGCGGGGGCTACGAGCAGTACTTC. Amino acid sequence: CAGRTSGGYEQYF.